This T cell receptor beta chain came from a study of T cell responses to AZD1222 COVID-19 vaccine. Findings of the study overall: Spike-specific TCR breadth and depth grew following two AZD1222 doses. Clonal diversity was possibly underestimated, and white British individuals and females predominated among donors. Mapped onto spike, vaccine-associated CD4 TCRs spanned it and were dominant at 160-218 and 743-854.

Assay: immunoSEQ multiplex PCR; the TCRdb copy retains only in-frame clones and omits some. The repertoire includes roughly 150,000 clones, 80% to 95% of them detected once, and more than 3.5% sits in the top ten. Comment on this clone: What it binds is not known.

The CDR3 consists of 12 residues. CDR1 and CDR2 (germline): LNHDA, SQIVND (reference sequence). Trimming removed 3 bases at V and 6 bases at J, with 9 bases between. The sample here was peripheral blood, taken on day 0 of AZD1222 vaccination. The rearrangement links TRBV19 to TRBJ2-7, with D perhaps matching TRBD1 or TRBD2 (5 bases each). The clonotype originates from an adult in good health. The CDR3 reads CASSMVRGEQYF. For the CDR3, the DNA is TGTGCCAGTAGTATGGTGAGGGGCGAGCAGTACTTC.